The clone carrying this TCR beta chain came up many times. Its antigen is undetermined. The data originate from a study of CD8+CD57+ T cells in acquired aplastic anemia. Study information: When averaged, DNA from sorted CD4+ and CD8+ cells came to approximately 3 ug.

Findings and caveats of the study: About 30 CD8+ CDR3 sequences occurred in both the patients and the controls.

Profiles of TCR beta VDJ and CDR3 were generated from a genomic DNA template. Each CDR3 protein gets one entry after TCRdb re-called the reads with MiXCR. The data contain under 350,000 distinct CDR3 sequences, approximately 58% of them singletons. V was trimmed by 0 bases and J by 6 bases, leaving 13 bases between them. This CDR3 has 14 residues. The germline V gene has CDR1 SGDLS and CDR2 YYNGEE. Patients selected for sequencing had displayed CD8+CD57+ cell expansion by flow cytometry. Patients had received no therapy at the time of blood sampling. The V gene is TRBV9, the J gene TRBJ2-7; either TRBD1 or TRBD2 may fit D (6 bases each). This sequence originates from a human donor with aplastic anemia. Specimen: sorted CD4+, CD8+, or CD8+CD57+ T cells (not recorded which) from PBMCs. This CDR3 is CASSVGGEGGEQYF. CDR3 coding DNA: TGTGCCAGCAGCGTAGGGGGTGAGGGGGGCGAGCAGTACTTC.